The 11 T cell receptor beta chains in this list originate from one sample, sequenced in a study of cytomegalovirus exposure and HLA in healthy donors. The primer mix had 60 Vbeta and 13 Jbeta primers. Clones were read by immunoSEQ multiplex PCR, and TCRdb kept only the in-frame ones, dropping some. The sample carries 300,000 or so clones, roughly 86% recorded once. Specimen: PBMCs. These receptors originate from a woman aged 40 to 55 in good health and CMV-seropositive.

CDR3 protein: CASSPYWTSEETQYF. The CDR3 DNA reads TGTGCCAGCTCACCGTACTGGACTAGCGAGGAGACCCAGTACTTC. This chain joins TRBV18 and TRBJ2-5; TRBD2 matches at 9 bases. The length of the CDR3 is 15 residues. Germline CDR1 is KGHSH and CDR2 is LQKENI. The J segment lost 5 bases and the V segment lost 3 bases, leaving 7 bases of the junction unmatched.

CDR3 in amino acids: CAISEDRGTGLYNEQFF. The CDR3 nucleotides are TGTGCCATCAGTGAGGATCGCGGGACAGGGTTATACAATGAGCAGTTCTTC. The J gene is TRBJ2-1, the V gene TRBV10-3; 9 bases map to TRBD1. The CDR3 has 17 residues. The V gene end was trimmed by 2 bases and the J gene end by 4 bases; junction bases not matched to a gene: 9. Germline V gives CDR1 ENHRY, CDR2 SYGVKD.

This sequence joins TRBV5-5 and TRBJ1-5, with D tentatively TRBD1 (5 bases). Germline lookup yields CDR1 SGHKS and CDR2 YYEKEE (reference sequence). With 4 bases removed from V and 0 bases from J, the gap between germline ends came to 11 bases. The length of the CDR3 is 15 residues. The CDR3 loop reads CASSPGDYSNQPQHF. The CDR3 nucleotides are TGTGCCAGCAGCCCGGGGGATTATAGCAATCAGCCCCAGCATTTT.

The rearrangement joins TRBV7-2 to TRBJ2-3, with D unresolved. Looked up from germline, CDR1 is SGHTA and CDR2 is FQGNSA. Trimming removed 2 bases at V and 3 bases at J, with 9 bases between. The CDR3 consists of 14 residues. The CDR3 DNA reads as TGTGCCAGCAGCTTAAATTCTAGGACAGATACGCAGTATTTT. Amino acid sequence: CASSLNSRTDTQYF.

This chain connects TRBV30 to TRBJ1-2; tentatively, D is TRBD1 (5 bases). The CDR3 consists of 13 residues. Per the germline V gene, CDR1 is GTSNPN and CDR2 is SVGIG (reference sequence). Deletions cut 2 bases from V and 1 base from J, with 8 bases between. CDR3 amino acids: CAWSQGGNYGYTF. CDR3 sequence (DNA): TGTGCCTGGAGTCAGGGCGGTAACTATGGCTACACCTTC.

This sequence joins TRBV12-2 and TRBJ1-5; TRBD1 is the table's D call, not checked against the DNA. TRBV12-2 is shown as a pseudogene. The CDR3 has 18 residues. CDR3 amino acids: CASRFRWGTGFSNQPQHF. The DNA for the CDR3 is TGTGCAAGTCGCTTTAGATGGGGGACAGGGTTTAGCAATCAGCCCCAGCATTTT.

This clone was seen just once. V and J are TRBV5-4 and TRBJ1-3; TRBD1 matches 7 bases. Germline V gene lookup returns CDR1 SGHNT and CDR2 YYREEE (reference sequence). This CDR3 is built from 15 residues. V shed 5 bases, J shed 0 bases, and the junction held 5 bases outside the gene matches. The CDR3 coding sequence is TGTGCCAGCAGACCGGGACAGACCTCTGGAAACACCATATATTTT. This codes for CASRPGQTSGNTIYF. The whole variable domain, filled in from reference TRBV5-4 and TRBJ1-3, reads ETGVTQSPTHLIKTRGQQVTLRCSSQSGHNTVSWYQQALGQGPQFIFQYYREEENGRGNFPPRFSGLQFPNYSSELNVNALELDDSALYLCASRPGQTSGNTIYFGEGSWLTVV.

V and J are TRBV27 and TRBJ2-7, with 11 bases aligning to TRBD1. This CDR3 spans 14 amino acids. CDR1 and CDR2 from the germline V gene are MNHEY and SMNVEV (reference sequence). V lost 5 bases, J lost 4 bases, and 4 bases stayed unmatched. In DNA form, the CDR3 reads TGTGCCAGCAGTATCGGGACAGGGGGTTACGAGCAGTACTTC. This gives the protein CASSIGTGGYEQYF.

This chain connects TRBV29-1 to TRBJ2-3; 8 bases are shared with TRBD1. Looked up from germline, CDR1 is SQVTM and CDR2 is ANQGSEA. V lost 1 base, J lost 4 bases, and 7 bases stayed unmatched. The CDR3 totals 15 residues. This chain's CDR3 is CSVEGLDRAPDTQYF. For the CDR3, the DNA is TGCAGCGTTGAAGGACTGGACAGGGCCCCAGATACGCAGTATTTT.

V gene TRBV10-3 combines with J gene TRBJ1-6, with D uncertain. The CDR3 is 14 amino acids. Trimming shortened V by 8 bases and J by 7 bases, and 15 bases separated the two germline ends. The V gene's germline CDR1 is ENHRY and CDR2 SYGVKD. CDR3 protein: CAIRGGMDNSPLHF. The CDR3 DNA is TGTGCCATCCGGGGAGGGATGGACAATTCACCCCTCCACTTT.

The rearrangement joins TRBV7-2 to TRBJ2-2; the match to TRBD2 covers 15 bases. The CDR3 extends over 17 amino acids. With V trimmed by 2 bases and J by 5 bases, 3 bases remained unmatched. Per germline, CDR1 SGHTA and CDR2 FQGNSA. The CDR3 here is CASSLSGTSGRTGELFF. DNA for the CDR3: TGTGCCAGCAGCTTATCAGGGACTAGCGGGAGGACCGGGGAGCTGTTTTTT.